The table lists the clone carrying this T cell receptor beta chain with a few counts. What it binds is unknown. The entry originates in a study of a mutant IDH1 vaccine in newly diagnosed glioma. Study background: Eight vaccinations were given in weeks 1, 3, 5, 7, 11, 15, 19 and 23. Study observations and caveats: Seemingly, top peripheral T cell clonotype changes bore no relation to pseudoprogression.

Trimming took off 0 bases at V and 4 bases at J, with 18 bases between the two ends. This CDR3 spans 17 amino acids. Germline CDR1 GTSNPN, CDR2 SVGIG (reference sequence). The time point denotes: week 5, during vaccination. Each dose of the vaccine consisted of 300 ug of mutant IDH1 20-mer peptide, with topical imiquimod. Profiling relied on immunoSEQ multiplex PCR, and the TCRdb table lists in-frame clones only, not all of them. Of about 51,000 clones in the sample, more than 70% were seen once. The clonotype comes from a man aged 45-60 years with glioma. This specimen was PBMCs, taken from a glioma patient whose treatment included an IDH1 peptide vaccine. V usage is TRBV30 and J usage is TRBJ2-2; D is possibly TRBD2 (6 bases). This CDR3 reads CAWSVGLSWRVTGELFF. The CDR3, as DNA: TGTGCCTGGAGTGTGGGGCTGAGTTGGAGGGTCACCGGGGAGCTGTTTTTT. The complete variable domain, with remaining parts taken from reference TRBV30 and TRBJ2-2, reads SQTIHQWPATLVQPVGSPLSLECTVEGTSNPNLYWYRQAAGRGLQLLFYSVGIGQISSEVPQNLSASRPQDRQFILSSKKLLLSDSGFYLCAWSVGLSWRVTGELFFGEGSRLTVL.